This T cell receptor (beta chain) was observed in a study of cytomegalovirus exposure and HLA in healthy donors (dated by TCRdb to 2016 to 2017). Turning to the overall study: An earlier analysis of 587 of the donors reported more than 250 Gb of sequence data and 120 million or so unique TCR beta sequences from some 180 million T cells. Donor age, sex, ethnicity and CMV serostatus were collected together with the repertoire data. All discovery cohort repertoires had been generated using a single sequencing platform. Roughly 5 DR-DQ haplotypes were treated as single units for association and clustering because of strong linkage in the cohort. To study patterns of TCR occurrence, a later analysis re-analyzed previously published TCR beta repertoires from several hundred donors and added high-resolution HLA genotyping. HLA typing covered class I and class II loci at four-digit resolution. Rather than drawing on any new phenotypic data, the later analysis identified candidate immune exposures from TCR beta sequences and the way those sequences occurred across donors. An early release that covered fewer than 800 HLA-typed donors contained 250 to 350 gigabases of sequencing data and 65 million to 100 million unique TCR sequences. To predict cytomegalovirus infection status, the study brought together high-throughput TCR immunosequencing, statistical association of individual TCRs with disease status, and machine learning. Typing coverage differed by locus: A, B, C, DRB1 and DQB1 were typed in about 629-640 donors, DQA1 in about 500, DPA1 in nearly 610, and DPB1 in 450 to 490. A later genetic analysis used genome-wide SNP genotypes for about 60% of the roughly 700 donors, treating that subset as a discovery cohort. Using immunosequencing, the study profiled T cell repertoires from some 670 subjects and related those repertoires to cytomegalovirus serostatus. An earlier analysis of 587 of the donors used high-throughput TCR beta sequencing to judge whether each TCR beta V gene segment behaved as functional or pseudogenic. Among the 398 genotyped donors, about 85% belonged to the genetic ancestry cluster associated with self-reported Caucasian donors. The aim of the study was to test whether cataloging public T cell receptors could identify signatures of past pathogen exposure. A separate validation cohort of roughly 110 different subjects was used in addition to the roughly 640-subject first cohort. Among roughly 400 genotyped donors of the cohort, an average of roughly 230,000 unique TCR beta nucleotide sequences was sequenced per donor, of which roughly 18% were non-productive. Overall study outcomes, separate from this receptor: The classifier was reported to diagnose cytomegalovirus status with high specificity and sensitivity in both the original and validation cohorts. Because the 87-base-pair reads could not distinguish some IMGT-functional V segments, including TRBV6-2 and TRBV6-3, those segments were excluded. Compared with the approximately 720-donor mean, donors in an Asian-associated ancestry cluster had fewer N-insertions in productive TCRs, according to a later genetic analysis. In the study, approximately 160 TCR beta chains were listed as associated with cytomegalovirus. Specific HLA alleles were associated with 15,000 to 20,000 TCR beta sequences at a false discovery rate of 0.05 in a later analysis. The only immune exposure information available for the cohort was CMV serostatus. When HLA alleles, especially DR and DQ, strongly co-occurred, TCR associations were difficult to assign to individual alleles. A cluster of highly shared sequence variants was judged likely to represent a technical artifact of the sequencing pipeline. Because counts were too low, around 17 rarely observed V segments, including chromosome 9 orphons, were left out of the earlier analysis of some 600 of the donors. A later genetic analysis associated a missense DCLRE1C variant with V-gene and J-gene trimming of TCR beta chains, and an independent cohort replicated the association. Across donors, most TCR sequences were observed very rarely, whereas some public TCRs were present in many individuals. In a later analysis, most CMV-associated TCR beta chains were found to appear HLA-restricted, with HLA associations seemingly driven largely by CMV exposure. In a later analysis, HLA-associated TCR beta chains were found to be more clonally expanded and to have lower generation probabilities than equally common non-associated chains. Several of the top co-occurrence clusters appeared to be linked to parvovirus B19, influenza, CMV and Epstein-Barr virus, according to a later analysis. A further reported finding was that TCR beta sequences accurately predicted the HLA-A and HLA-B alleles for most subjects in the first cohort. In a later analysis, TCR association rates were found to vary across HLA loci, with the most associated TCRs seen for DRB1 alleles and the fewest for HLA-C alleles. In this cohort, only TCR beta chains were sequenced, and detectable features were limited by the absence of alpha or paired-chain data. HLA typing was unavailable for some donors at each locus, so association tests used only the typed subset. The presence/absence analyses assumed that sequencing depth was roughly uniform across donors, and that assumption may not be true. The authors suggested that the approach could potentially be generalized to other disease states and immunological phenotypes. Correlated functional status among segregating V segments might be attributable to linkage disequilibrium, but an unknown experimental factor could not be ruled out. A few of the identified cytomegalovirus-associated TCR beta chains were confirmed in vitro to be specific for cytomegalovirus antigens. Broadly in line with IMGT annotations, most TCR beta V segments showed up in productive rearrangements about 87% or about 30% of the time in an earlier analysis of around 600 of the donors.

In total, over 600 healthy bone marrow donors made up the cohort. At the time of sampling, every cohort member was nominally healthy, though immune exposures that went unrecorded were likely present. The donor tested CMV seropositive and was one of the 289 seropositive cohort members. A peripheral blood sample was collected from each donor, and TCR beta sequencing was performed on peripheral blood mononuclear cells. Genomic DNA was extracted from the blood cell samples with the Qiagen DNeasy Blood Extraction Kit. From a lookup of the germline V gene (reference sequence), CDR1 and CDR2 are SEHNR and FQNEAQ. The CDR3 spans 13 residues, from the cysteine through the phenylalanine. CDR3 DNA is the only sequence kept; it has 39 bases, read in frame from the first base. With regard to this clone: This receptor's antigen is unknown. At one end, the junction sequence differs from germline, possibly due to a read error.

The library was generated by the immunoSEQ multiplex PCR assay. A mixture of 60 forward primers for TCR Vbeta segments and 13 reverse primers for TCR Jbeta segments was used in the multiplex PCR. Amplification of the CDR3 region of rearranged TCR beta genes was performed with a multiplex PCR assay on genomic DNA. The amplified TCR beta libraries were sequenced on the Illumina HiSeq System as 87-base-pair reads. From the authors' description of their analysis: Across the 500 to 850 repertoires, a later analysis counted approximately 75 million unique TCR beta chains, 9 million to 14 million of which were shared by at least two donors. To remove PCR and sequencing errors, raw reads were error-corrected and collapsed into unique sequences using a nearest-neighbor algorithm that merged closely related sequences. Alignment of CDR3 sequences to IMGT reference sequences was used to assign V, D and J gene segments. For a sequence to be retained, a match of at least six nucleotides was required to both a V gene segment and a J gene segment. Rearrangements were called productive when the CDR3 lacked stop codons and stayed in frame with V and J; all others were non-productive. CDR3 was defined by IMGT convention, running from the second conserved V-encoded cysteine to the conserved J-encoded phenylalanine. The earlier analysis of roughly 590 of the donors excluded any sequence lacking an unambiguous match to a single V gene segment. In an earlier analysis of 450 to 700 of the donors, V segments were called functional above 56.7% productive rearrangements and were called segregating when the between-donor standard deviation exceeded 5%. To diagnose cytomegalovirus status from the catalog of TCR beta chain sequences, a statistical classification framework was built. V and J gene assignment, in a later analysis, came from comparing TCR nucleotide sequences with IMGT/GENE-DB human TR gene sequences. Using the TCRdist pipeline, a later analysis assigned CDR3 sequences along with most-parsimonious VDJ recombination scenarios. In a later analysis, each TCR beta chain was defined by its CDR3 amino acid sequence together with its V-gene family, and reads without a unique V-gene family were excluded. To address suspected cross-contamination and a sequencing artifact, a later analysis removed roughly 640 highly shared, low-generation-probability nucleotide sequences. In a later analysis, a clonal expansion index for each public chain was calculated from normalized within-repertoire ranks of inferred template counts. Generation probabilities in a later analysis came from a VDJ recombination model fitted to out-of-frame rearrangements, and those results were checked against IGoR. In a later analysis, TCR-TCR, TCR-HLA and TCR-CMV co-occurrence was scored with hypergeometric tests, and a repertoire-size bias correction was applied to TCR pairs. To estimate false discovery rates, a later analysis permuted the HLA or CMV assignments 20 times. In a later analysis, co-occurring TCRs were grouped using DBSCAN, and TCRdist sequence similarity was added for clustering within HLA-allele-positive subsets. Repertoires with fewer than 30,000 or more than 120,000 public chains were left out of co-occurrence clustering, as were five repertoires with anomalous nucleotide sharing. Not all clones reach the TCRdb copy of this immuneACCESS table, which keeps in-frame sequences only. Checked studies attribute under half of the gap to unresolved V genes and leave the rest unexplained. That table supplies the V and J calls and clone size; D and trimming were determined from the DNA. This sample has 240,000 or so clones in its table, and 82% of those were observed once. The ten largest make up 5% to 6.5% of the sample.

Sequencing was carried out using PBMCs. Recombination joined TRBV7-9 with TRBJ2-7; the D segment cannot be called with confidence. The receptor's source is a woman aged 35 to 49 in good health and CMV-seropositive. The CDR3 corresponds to CSSSWSLDYEQYF. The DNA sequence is TGTTCCAGCAGCTGGTCCCTAGACTACGAGCAGTACTTC. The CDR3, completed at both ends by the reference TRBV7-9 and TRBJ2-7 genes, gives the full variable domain DTGVSQNPRHKITKRGQNVTFRCDPISEHNRLYWYRQTLGQGPEFLTYFQNEAQLEKSRLLSDRFSAERPKGSFSTLEIQRTEQGDSAMYLCSSSWSLDYEQYFGPGTRLTVT.